The clone carrying this TCR beta chain was counted ten times or more. Antigen: not known. With the read ending 3 residues before the CDR3 end, the germline J gene is used to fill in that end. This sample was taken from a study of T cell clonality in common variable immunodeficiency. J was trimmed by 3 bases and V by 6 bases; bases with no gene match: 5. The CDR3 runs to 13 residues. The germline V gene has CDR1 SQVTM and CDR2 ANQGSEA. The table came from immunoSEQ multiplex PCR; TCRdb's copy has only in-frame clones and leaves some out. The sample gives tens of thousands of clones, none seen only once, and the top ten clones hold 1.7%. Study observations and caveats: Compared with controls, CVID subjects had fewer shared TCRbeta clones. In common variable immunodeficiency, TCR beta chains reportedly carried fewer deletions and N-nucleotide insertions.

This receptor was obtained from a person aged 18 to 75 in good health. J is TRBJ1-1 and V is TRBV29-1, with 9 positions matching TRBD1. Specimen: peripheral blood mononuclear cells. The CDR3 is CSVHRQGDTEAFF. Incomplete CDR3 DNA: TGCAGCGTCCACCGACAGGGGGACACTGAA.